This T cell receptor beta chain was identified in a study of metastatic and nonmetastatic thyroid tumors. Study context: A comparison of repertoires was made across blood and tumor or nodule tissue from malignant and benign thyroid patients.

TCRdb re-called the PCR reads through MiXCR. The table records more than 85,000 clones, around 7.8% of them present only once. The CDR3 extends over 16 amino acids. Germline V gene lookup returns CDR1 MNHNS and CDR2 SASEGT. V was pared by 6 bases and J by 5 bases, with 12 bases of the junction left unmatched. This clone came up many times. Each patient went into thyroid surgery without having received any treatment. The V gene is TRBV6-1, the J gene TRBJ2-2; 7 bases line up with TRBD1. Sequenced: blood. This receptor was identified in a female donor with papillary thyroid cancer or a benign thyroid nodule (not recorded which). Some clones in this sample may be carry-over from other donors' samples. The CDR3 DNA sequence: TGTGCCAGCAGAATGAGACAGGGATTAGCGACCGGGGAGCTGTTTTTT. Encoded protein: CASRMRQGLATGELFF.